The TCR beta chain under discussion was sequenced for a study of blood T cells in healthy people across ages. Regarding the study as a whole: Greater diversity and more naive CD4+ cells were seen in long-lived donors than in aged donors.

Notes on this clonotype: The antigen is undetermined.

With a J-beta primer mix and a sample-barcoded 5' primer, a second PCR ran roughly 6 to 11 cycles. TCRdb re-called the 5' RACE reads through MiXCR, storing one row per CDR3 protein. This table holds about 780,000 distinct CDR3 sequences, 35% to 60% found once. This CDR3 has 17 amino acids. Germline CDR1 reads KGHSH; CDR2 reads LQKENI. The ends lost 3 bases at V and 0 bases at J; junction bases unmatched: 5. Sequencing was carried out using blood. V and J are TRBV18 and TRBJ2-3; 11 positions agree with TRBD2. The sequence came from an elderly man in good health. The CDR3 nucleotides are TGTGCCAGCTCACCGGATAGCGGGAGGGGAAGCACAGATACGCAGTATTTT. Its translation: CASSPDSGRGSTDTQYF.